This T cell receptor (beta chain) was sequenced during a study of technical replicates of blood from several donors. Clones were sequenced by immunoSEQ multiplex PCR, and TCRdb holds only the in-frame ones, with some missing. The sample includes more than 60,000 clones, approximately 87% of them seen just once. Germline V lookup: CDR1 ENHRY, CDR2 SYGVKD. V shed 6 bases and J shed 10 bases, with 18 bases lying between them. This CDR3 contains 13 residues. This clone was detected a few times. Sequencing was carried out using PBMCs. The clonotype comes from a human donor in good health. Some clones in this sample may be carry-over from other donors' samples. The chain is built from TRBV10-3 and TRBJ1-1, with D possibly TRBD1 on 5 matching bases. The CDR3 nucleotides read TGTGCCATCAGGCGGGACGACGATACTCGAGCTTTCTTT. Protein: CAIRRDDDTRAFF.